Below, 21 T cell receptor beta chains from the same sample are listed, as sequenced in a study of regulatory T cells in long-lasting Graves disease. Stated time point: persistent/refractory GD, antithyroid drugs over 5 years with positive TRAb. Preparation of the TCR library used RNA extracted from PBMCs. Assembly of TCR beta libraries relied on iRepertoire HTBI primers together with Arm-PCR of CDR3 regions. TCRdb reprocessed the multiplex PCR reads via MiXCR and lists one record per CDR3 protein. The sample records a few hundred thousand distinct CDR3 sequences, roughly a quarter being singletons. This sample comprised peripheral blood mononuclear cells (PBMCs), obtained when the disease was refractory, from a patient treated with antithyroid drugs. Receptor source: a female donor with Graves disease.

This chain links TRBV7-8 with TRBJ2-5; D is perhaps TRBD1 or TRBD2 (6 bases each). Trimming removed 5 bases from V and 9 bases from J, with 22 bases in between. The CDR3 sequence is 15 residues long. Germline assignment: CDR1 SGHVS and CDR2 FQNEAQ. DNA of the CDR3: TGTGCCAGCAGCCCAGGGGACTGGGCTTTTTCGGCCCAGTACTTC. Translated, it gives CASSPGDWAFSAQYF. The full variable domain, rest sourced from reference TRBV7-8 and TRBJ2-5, is GAGVSQSPRYKVAKRGQDVALRCDPISGHVSLFWYQQALGQGPEFLTYFQNEAQLDKSGLPSDRFFAERPEGSVSTLKIQRTQQEDSAVYLCASSPGDWAFSAQYFGPGTRLLVL.

The sample holds many counts of this clonotype. The chain links TRBV2 to TRBJ1-6; D unclear. Trimming stripped 4 bases from V and 5 bases from J, with 3 bases between. CDR3 length: 12 residues. Germline V gene lookup returns CDR1 SNHLY and CDR2 FYNNEI. The CDR3 region is CASSANNSPLHF. CDR3 bases: TGTGCCAGCAGTGCCAATAATTCACCCCTCCACTTT. The whole variable domain, filled in from reference TRBV2 and TRBJ1-6, reads EPEVTQTPSHQVTQMGQEVILRCVPISNHLYFYWYRQILGQKVEFLVSFYNNEISEKSEIFDDQFSVERPDGSNFTLKIRSTKLEDSAMYFCASSANNSPLHFGNGTRLTVT.

This clonotype was counted only a few times. V is TRBV27 and J is TRBJ1-6, with 8 bases fitting TRBD1. This CDR3 has 16 amino acids. Germline V CDR1 and CDR2: MNHEY, SMNVEV (reference sequence). Losses at the gene ends were 6 bases for V and 7 bases for J; bases not matched to a gene: 11. CDR3 coding DNA: TGTGCCAGCAGGGACAGGGTTGTATCATGGAATTCACCCCTCCACTTT. It specifies CASRDRVVSWNSPLHF.

This clonotype has ten or more counts. The chain couples TRBV2 to TRBJ1-5; TRBD1 is a possible D gene (6 bases). The V end lost 7 bases, the J end lost 3 bases, and 10 bases lay between the germline ends. The CDR3 is 13 residues long. Germline lookup yields CDR1 SNHLY and CDR2 FYNNEI. The CDR3 sequence is CASTYRVNQPQHF. The CDR3 DNA follows: TGTGCCAGCACCTACAGGGTCAATCAGCCCCAGCATTTT.

This clonotype was seen at least ten times. The rearrangement uses TRBV15 and TRBJ2-5, with D maybe TRBD1 (8 bases). From germline, CDR1 is LNHNV and CDR2 YYDKDF (reference sequence). The CDR3 length is 15 residues. Trimming stripped 5 bases from V and 3 bases from J, with 16 bases between. The CDR3 loop is CATSGRTGREETQYF. The DNA for the CDR3 is TGTGCCACCAGCGGACGGACAGGGAGGGAAGAGACCCAGTACTTC.

The chain carries TRBV7-8 and TRBJ2-7, with 7 bases that match TRBD2. The V and J ends lost 4 bases and 4 bases, in that order; junction bases with no gene match: 4. The CDR3 runs to 13 residues. Germline values: CDR1 SGHVS, CDR2 FQNEAQ. The CDR3 bases are TGTGCCAGCAGCTCAAGCGGGAAATACGAGCAGTACTTC. It translates to CASSSSGKYEQYF.

This clonotype has at least ten counts. V is TRBV30 and J is TRBJ2-6, with 8 positions matching TRBD1. CDR3 length equals 15 residues. CDR1 and CDR2 from the germline V gene are GTSNPN and SVGIG (reference sequence). With V trimmed by 3 bases and J by 2 bases, 3 bases remained unmatched. The CDR3 here is CAWRPDRAGANVLTF. In DNA form, the CDR3 reads TGTGCCTGGAGGCCGGACAGGGCTGGGGCCAACGTCCTGACTTTC.

This clonotype showed up many times. This chain joins TRBV6-1 and TRBJ1-5; 7 bases agree with TRBD1. Trimming cost V 6 bases and J 2 bases; bases outside gene matches: 4. CDR1 and CDR2 (germline): MNHNS, SASEGT. CDR3 size: 14 residues. The CDR3 bases are TGTGCCAGCAGCCCCGGACAGGGCAATCAGCCCCAGCATTTT. Protein sequence: CASSPGQGNQPQHF.

With regard to this clonotype: With only one base between it and a far larger clone, this is likely a read error. V and J are TRBV28 and TRBJ2-5; 8 bases agree with TRBD2. Germline V gene lookup returns CDR1 MDHEN and CDR2 SYDVKM. This CDR3 contains 15 residues. Unmatched junction bases numbered 12, after V lost 7 bases and J lost 5 bases. The CDR3 DNA reads as TGTGCCAGCACCCCCTCAGCGGGAGCAGGGGAGACCCAGTACTTC. It specifies CASTPSAGAGETQYF. The full variable domain, its missing parts supplied by reference TRBV28 and TRBJ2-5, is DVKVTQSSRYLVKRTGEKVFLECVQDMDHENMFWYRQDPGLGLRLIYFSYDVKMKEKGDIPEGYSVSREKKERFSLILESASTNQTSMYLCASTPSAGAGETQYFGPGTRLLVL.

V and J are TRBV30 and TRBJ2-3, with D possibly matching TRBD2 (5 bases). V was cut by 5 bases and J by 6 bases, with 15 bases left in between. The CDR3 runs 13 residues. Germline CDR1 GTSNPN, CDR2 SVGIG (reference sequence). The CDR3 DNA reads as TGTGCCTGGGGAGATGACTATCTGGATACGCAGTATTTT. This codes for CAWGDDYLDTQYF.

There are a few counts of this clonotype. This chain uses TRBV28 with TRBJ2-1; D may be TRBD2 (6 bases). Germline values: CDR1 MDHEN, CDR2 SYDVKM. The V and J ends lost 11 bases and 0 bases respectively, with 17 bases between them. The CDR3 is 15 amino acids. CDR3 in amino acids: CALSADYHSYNEQFF. The CDR3 DNA sequence: TGTGCCCTAAGCGCGGACTACCACTCCTACAATGAGCAGTTCTTC.

This clonotype was detected a few times. This chain joins TRBV5-5 and TRBJ1-2, with D uncertain. Germline V lookup: CDR1 SGHKS, CDR2 YYEKEE (reference sequence). This CDR3 has 16 amino acids. Between the trimmed V and J ends, which lost 0 bases and 2 bases, there was a span of 14 bases. CDR3 DNA: TGTGCCAGCAGCTTGGCCGAACAGCGGGCCAACTATGGCTACACCTTC. Amino acid sequence: CASSLAEQRANYGYTF.

V gene TRBV5-1 combines with J gene TRBJ1-3; no reliable D call. Per the germline V gene, CDR1 is SGHRS and CDR2 is YFSETQ. This CDR3 comprises 17 residues. V was cut by 0 bases and J by 0 bases, with 13 bases left in between. This chain's CDR3 is CASSLEFGPSSGNTIYF. The CDR3 DNA reads TGCGCCAGCAGCTTGGAATTCGGCCCCAGCTCTGGAAACACCATATATTTT.

Only a few counts were recorded for this clonotype. The junction shows a germline mismatch at one end, possibly a read error. This chain links TRBV7-2 with TRBJ2-7; 7 bases agree with TRBD2. Germline assignment: CDR1 SGHTA and CDR2 FQGNSA. The CDR3 contains 14 residues. CDR3 DNA sequence: TGTGCCAGCAGGTTAGCGGGCCTCCCCTACGAGCAGTACTTC. Translated, it gives CASRLAGLPYEQYF.

This sequence joins TRBV19 and TRBJ1-2; 7 bases agree with TRBD1. The trim removed 7 bases at V and 10 bases at J, leaving 9 bases unmatched. Looked up from germline, CDR1 is LNHDA and CDR2 is SQIVND (reference sequence). This CDR3 has 12 residues. CDR3 sequence: CASTPAGGSYTF. CDR3 DNA sequence: TGTGCCAGTACCCCGGCAGGGGGGTCCTACACCTTC.

V is TRBV12-3 or TRBV12-4 and J is TRBJ2-2; 10 nucleotides match TRBD1. The V segment lost 6 bases and the J segment 6 bases; nucleotides outside the gene matches: 10. The CDR3 is 16 amino acids. CDR3 in amino acids: CASRKYGTGESGELFF. The CDR3 DNA is TGTGCCAGCAGAAAGTATGGGACAGGGGAATCCGGGGAGCTGTTTTTT.

In its sample, this clonotype was seen a few times. The rearrangement joins TRBV30 to TRBJ1-1, with TRBD1 matching 8 bases. The CDR3 spans 14 residues. CDR1 and CDR2 (germline): GTSNPN, SVGIG (reference sequence). The junction had 5 bases not matched to a gene; V was cut back by 2 bases and J by 3 bases. The CDR3 DNA reads as TGTGCCTGGAGTCCTGACAGGGGCGACACTGAAGCTTTCTTT. Its protein product is CAWSPDRGDTEAFF.

This clonotype has a handful of counts. The chain combines TRBV28 with TRBJ2-1; 7 nucleotides agree with TRBD2. CDR1 is MDHEN, CDR2 SYDVKM, per germline. Trimming took 3 bases from V and 8 from J; bases not matched to a gene: 10. CDR3 length equals 15 residues. CDR3 nucleotides: TGTGCCAGCAGTTTTGCAGCGGGGAGGGAGGATGAGCAGTTCTTC. Translated: CASSFAAGREDEQFF.

There are many counts of this clonotype. This chain joins TRBV28 and TRBJ2-7; weak D call: TRBD2 (5 bases). Germline values: CDR1 MDHEN, CDR2 SYDVKM. This CDR3 comprises 15 residues. V lost 5 bases to trimming and J lost 3 bases, with 17 bases between them. The CDR3 loop is CASSQRTHRGYEQYF. CDR3 coding DNA: TGTGCCAGCAGTCAACGGACTCATCGGGGCTACGAGCAGTACTTC.

This clonotype came up a few times. Compared with germline, one end of the junction differs, possibly owing to a read error. The V and J genes are TRBV7-7 and TRBJ2-2; D is perhaps TRBD2 (5 bases). The germline gives CDR1 SSHAT, CDR2 FNYEAQ (reference sequence). The length of the CDR3 is 15 residues. CDR3 coding DNA: TGTGCTAGCAGCGCAACTAGAGGAAACACCGGGGAGCTGTTTTTT. The encoded protein is CASSATRGNTGELFF.

This clonotype appeared a few times. The chain is built from TRBV5-1 and TRBJ2-2; no firm D call. The germline V and J ends were trimmed by 5 bases and 6 bases, with 8 bases remaining between them. Germline lookup yields CDR1 SGHRS and CDR2 YFSETQ. This CDR3 comprises 12 residues. CDR3 nucleotides: TGCGCCAGCAGGGAGTCCGCCGGGGAGCTGTTTTTT. It codes for CASRESAGELFF.